This T cell receptor (beta chain) was found in a study of T-cell reconstitution after alpha-beta-depleted transplantation in children. Germline-derived CDR1 and CDR2 are KGHSH and LQKENI. This CDR3 is 14 amino acids long. V lost 3 bases and J 6 bases, leaving 11 bases between the germline ends. Unique molecular identifiers tagged the TCRbeta library. Each CDR3 protein gets one entry after TCRdb re-called the PCR reads with MiXCR. The repertoire holds 190,000 or so distinct CDR3 sequences, with around 7% as singletons. The receptor was isolated from a human donor who donated a stem cell graft to a child with Wiskott-Aldrich syndrome. V and J are TRBV18 and TRBJ2-2; D possibly uses TRBD1 or TRBD2 (6 bases each). This specimen consisted of PBMCs from the stem cell graft donor, obtained from the stem cell graft. The CDR3 reads CASSPWGAAGELFF. In nucleotides, the CDR3 is TGTGCCAGCTCACCGTGGGGGGCCGCCGGGGAGCTGTTTTTT. Looking up the rest from reference TRBV18 and TRBJ2-2 gives the full variable domain: NAGVMQNPRHLVRRRGQEARLRCSPMKGHSHVYWYRQLPEEGLKFMVYLQKENIIDESGMPKERFSAEFPKEGPSILRIQQVVRGDSAAYFCASSPWGAAGELFFGEGSRLTVL.